These 10 T cell receptor beta chains originate from one sample sequenced in a study of T cell changes during pregnancy in multiple sclerosis. Clones were read by immunoSEQ multiplex PCR, and TCRdb kept only the in-frame ones, dropping some. The table lists fewer than 20,000 clones, nearly 96% of them singletons. Specimen: peripheral blood, collected in the third trimester of pregnancy. The receptor source for this set is a female donor with multiple sclerosis, enrolled in a pregnancy study.

This clone was detected only once. The J gene is TRBJ1-4, the V gene TRBV27; the match to TRBD1 covers 10 bases. The CDR3 is 17 amino acids. Germline V lookup: CDR1 MNHEY, CDR2 SMNVEV (reference sequence). The junction had 13 bases not matched to a gene; V was cut back by 6 bases and J by 6 bases. CDR3 in DNA: TGTGCCAGCAGCCGCAGACAGGGGGCGTCGGGTTATGAAAAACTGTTTTTT. Its protein is CASSRRQGASGYEKLFF.

This clone appeared a few times. The rearrangement uses TRBV10-3 and TRBJ2-7; TRBD1 agrees at 9 bases. With 2 bases clipped from V and 6 bases from J, the junction kept 2 bases outside the gene matches. Germline CDR1 is ENHRY and CDR2 is SYGVKD. The CDR3 extends over 13 amino acids. The CDR3 loop is CAISEGQGIEQYF. CDR3 DNA sequence: TGTGCCATCAGTGAGGGACAGGGGATCGAGCAGTACTTC.

The chain is built from TRBV4-1 and TRBJ2-7; perhaps TRBD2 as D (5 bases). V lost 1 base and J 8 bases, leaving 15 bases between the germline ends. The CDR3 is 14 residues long. Germline CDR1 is MGHRA and CDR2 is YSYEKL. CDR3 amino acids: CASSQGLASSQQYF. The CDR3 bases are TGCGCCAGCAGCCAAGGGCTAGCAAGTAGCCAGCAGTACTTC.

With respect to this clone: No conserved phenylalanine or tryptophan ends this CDR3, so it is likely a read error. The chain couples TRBV4-2 to TRBJ1-2; D is ambiguous. CDR3 size: 16 residues. The germline V gene encodes CDR1 LGHNA and CDR2 YNFKEQ. Between the trimmed V and J ends, which lost 0 bases and 4 bases, there was a span of 15 bases. CDR3 amino acids: CASSQDQARQPYGYTL. The CDR3 nucleotides are TGTGCCAGCAGCCAAGATCAGGCCAGGCAGCCCTATGGCTACACCCTC.

This clone came up once. Mismatch with germline at one junction end may stem from a read error. The gene calls are TRBV6-5 and TRBJ2-7; D is possibly TRBD1 (6 bases). Germline CDR1 and CDR2: MNHEY and SVGAGI. The CDR3 is made up of 15 amino acids. Here the CDR3 DNA reads TGTGCCAGCAGGTACTCGTTGGGGGCGCGGGTCGAGCAGTACTTC. It encodes CASRYSLGARVEQYF.

The chain carries TRBV11-1 and TRBJ2-3; D perhaps matches TRBD1 (5 bases). The germline gives CDR1 SGHAT, CDR2 FQDESV (reference sequence). V was shortened by 5 bases and J by 1 base, with 19 bases between the two germline ends. CDR3 size: 17 residues. The CDR3: CASSAATGGLRTDTQYF. The CDR3 bases are TGTGCCAGCAGCGCTGCCACAGGTGGGCTTCGCACAGATACGCAGTATTTT.

This clone was seen more than once but under ten times. The chain carries TRBV7-3 and TRBJ1-1; no clear D. Trimming left V 5 bases short and J 1 base short, with 8 bases between. The CDR3 loop spans 13 amino acids. Germline V gene data show CDR1 as SGHTA and CDR2 as FQGTGA. DNA of the CDR3: TGTGCCAGCAGCCAACGGTGGAACACTGAAGCTTTCTTT. This encodes CASSQRWNTEAFF.

This clone was seen only a few times. J is TRBJ2-1 and V is TRBV7-9; TRBD2 matches at 10 bases. This CDR3 is built from 16 residues. Germline CDR1 is SEHNR and CDR2 is FQNEAQ (reference sequence). Trimming cost V 3 bases and J 8 bases; bases outside gene matches: 10. The CDR3 bases are TGTGCCAGCAGCTTTACAGGGACTAGCGTGATTCATGAGCAGTTCTTC. This encodes CASSFTGTSVIHEQFF.

The V and J genes are TRBV7-9 and TRBJ1-5; D is uncertain. The germline V gene encodes CDR1 SEHNR and CDR2 FQNEAQ (reference sequence). The CDR3 spans 13 residues. The V end lost 1 base, the J end lost 6 bases, and 7 bases lay between the germline ends. Here the CDR3 reads CASSLEEVQPQHF. The DNA for the CDR3 is TGTGCCAGCAGCTTAGAAGAGGTTCAGCCCCAGCATTTT. The full variable domain, with the rest looked up from reference TRBV7-9 and TRBJ1-5, is DTGVSQNPRHKITKRGQNVTFRCDPISEHNRLYWYRQTLGQGPEFLTYFQNEAQLEKSRLLSDRFSAERPKGSFSTLEIQRTEQGDSAMYLCASSLEEVQPQHFGDGTRLSIL.

The DNA of the CDR3 is TGTGCCAGCAGCTTGGTGGGACAGGGGGGCTTCAATGAGCAGTTCTTC. Its translation: CASSLVGQGGFNEQFF. The chain uses TRBV5-5 and TRBJ2-1, with 11 bases fitting TRBD1. CDR1 and CDR2 (germline): SGHKS, YYEKEE (reference sequence). Losses at the gene ends were 0 bases for V and 6 bases for J; bases not matched to a gene: 5. This CDR3 is built from 16 residues.